This T cell receptor beta chain was profiled in a study of T-cell memory formation after mild COVID-19. This clonotype has only a few counts. A single record per CDR3 protein comes from TCRdb applying MiXCR to the 5' RACE reads. The table shows 500,000 to 600,000 distinct CDR3 sequences, with roughly 18% occurring only once. CDR1 and CDR2 from the germline V gene are SGHVS and FNYEAQ. V was cut by 6 bases and J by 5 bases, with 11 bases left in between. This CDR3 region has 13 residues. The specimen was PBMCs or a T cell subset sorted from them (not recorded which). The TCR sequence derives from an adult woman who had mild COVID-19 (a few samples of this study predate the infection). Cell type and time point are not known. The chain is built from TRBV7-6 and TRBJ2-1; D is unresolved. CDR3 loop: CASSSPIDNEQFF. CDR3 coding DNA: TGTGCCAGCAGTTCTCCGATTGACAATGAGCAGTTCTTC.